This TCR beta chain was recorded in a study of CD8 T cells in ankylosing spondylitis. Broader study findings: For ankylosing spondylitis blood, a TCR beta motif of 7 to 9 highly homologous variants appeared characteristic.

The CDR3 contains 15 residues. The V gene lost 7 bases and the J gene lost 2 bases, with 17 bases spanning the gap. Germline lookup yields CDR1 SGHTA and CDR2 FQGNSA. In its sample, this clonotype was seen a few times. Its antigen is not known. TCRdb re-called the 5' RACE reads with MiXCR, one entry per CDR3 protein. The table has about 700,000 distinct CDR3 sequences, 19% seen once. This clonotype was sampled from a male donor with ankylosing spondylitis. V and J are TRBV7-2 and TRBJ2-5, with D possibly matching TRBD1 (5 bases). The sequencing input was blood, either unsorted or a sorted T cell fraction (not recorded which). The CDR3 loop is CASIRDSDRQETQYF. DNA of the CDR3: TGTGCCAGCATCAGAGACAGCGATCGACAAGAGACCCAGTACTTC.